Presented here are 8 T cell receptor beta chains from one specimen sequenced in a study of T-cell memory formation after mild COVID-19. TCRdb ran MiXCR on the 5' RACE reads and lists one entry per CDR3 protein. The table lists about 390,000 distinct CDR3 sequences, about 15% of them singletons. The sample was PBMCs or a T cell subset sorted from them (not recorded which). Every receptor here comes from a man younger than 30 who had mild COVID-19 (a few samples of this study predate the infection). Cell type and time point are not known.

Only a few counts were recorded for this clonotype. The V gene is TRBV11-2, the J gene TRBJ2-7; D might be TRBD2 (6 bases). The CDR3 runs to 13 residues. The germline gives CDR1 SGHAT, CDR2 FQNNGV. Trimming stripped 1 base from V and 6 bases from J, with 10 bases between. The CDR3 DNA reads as TGTGCCAGCAGCTTAGTCGGAGGGACCGAGCAGTACTTC. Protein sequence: CASSLVGGTEQYF.

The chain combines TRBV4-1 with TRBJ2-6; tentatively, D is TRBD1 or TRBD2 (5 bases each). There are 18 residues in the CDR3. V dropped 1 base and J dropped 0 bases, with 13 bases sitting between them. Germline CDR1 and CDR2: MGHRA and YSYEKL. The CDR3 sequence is CASSQARGPLSGANVLTF. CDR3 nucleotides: TGCGCCAGCAGCCAAGCTCGGGGCCCTCTCTCTGGGGCCAACGTCCTGACTTTC.

This CDR3 is CASSLLWDRGLTEAFF. The DNA for the CDR3 is TGTGCCAGCAGCTTACTTTGGGACAGGGGGCTCACTGAAGCTTTCTTT. The V and J genes are TRBV7-9 and TRBJ1-1; TRBD1 matches at 12 bases. J gave up 4 bases and V 2 bases, and 5 bases lay outside the gene matches. The germline gives CDR1 SEHNR, CDR2 FQNEAQ (reference sequence). The CDR3 covers 16 residues.

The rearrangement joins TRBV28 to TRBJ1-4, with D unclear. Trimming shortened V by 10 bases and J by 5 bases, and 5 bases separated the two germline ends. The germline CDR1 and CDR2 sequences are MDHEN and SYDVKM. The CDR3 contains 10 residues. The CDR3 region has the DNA TGTGCCACCCTCAATGAAAAACTGTTTTTT. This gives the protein CATLNEKLFF.

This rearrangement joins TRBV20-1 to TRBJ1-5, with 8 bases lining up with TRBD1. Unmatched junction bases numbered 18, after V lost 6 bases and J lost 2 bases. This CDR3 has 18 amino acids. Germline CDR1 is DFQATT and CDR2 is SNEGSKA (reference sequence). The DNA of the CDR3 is TGCAGTGCCGTCCGTGGACAGGGTGTTAGTAGGCGCAATCAGCCCCAGCATTTT. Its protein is CSAVRGQGVSRRNQPQHF.

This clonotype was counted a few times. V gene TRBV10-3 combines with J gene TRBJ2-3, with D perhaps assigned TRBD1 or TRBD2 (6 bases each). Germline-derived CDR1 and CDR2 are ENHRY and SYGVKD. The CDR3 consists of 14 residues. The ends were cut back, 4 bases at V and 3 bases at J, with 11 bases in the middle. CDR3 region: CAISVGGDTDTQYF. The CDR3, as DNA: TGTGCCATCAGTGTGGGGGGCGATACAGATACGCAGTATTTT.

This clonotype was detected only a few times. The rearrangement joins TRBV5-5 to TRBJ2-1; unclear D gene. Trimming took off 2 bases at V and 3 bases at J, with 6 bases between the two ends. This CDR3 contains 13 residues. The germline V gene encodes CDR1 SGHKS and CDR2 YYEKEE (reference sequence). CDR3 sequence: CASSLRNYNEQFF. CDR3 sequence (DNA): TGTGCCAGCAGCTTAAGGAACTACAATGAGCAGTTCTTC. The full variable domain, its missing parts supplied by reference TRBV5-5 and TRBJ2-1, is DAGVTQSPTHLIKTRGQQVTLRCSPISGHKSVSWYQQVLGQGPQFIFQYYEKEERGRGNFPDRFSARQFPNYSSELNVNALLLGDSALYLCASSLRNYNEQFFGPGTRLTVL.

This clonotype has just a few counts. The CDR3 loop is CASQPYLATNGYTF. The CDR3 DNA sequence: TGTGCCAGCCAGCCCTACTTAGCCACCAATGGCTACACCTTC. V usage is TRBV7-2 and J usage is TRBJ1-2; D gene ambiguous. Deletions cut 8 bases from V and 6 bases from J, with 19 bases between. The CDR3 runs to 14 residues. Germline CDR1 is SGHTA and CDR2 is FQGNSA.